The text below deals with one T cell receptor (beta chain). The record originates from a study of blood T cell repertoires in COVID-19. Whole-study context: Acute and convalescent COVID-19 specimens originated in the United States, Italy and Spain. PBMCs, B-cell-depleted T cells, or T cells provided the cDNA or gDNA that made up the material.

Original processing methods: By means of reference gene primer amplification, nucleated cell counts were estimated. The protocol was immunoSEQ multiplex PCR, while the TCRdb copy is restricted to in-frame clones and leaves out a portion. V and J calls and clone size are those listed in that table; D and trimming were worked out from the DNA. This sample has 90,000 or so clones; about nine tenths occur once, and the top ten carry under 2%. The CDR3 totals 15 residues. Germline assignment: CDR1 LNHDA and CDR2 SQIVND (reference sequence). Trimming pared 1 base from V and 4 bases from J, leaving 13 bases between.

This TCR came from a human donor with active COVID-19. The donor label of this sample is uncertain. The source material was peripheral blood. The chain joins TRBV19 to TRBJ1-1; D gene unclear. CDR3 protein: CASSIVTLRSTEAFF. DNA for the CDR3: TGTGCCAGTAGTATAGTAACCTTGCGGAGCACTGAAGCTTTCTTT.